Below, 26 T cell receptor beta chains from the same sample are listed, as sequenced in a study. One entry per CDR3 protein results from TCRdb running MiXCR on the RT-PCR reads. This sample yields fewer than 800,000 distinct CDR3 sequences, of which approximately 15% are seen a single time; 3.6% belongs to the top ten. Sequencing used memory CD4+ T cells from blood. These receptors were collected from a female donor in good health, serving as a healthy control.

The rearrangement joins TRBV27 to TRBJ2-1; 7 bases match TRBD2. The V segment lost 6 bases and the J segment 8 bases; nucleotides outside the gene matches: 16. The germline gives CDR1 MNHEY, CDR2 SMNVEV (reference sequence). There are 16 residues in the CDR3. The CDR3 DNA follows: TGTGCCAGCAGACCCCTCGCGGGGGTCCCCACGGATGAGCAGTTCTTC. Protein: CASRPLAGVPTDEQFF.

There are a few counts of this clonotype. V and J are TRBV20-1 and TRBJ1-5; no clear D gene. The germline CDR1 and CDR2 sequences are DFQATT and SNEGSKA (reference sequence). This CDR3 comprises 14 residues. Trimming took off 0 bases at V and 5 bases at J, with 11 bases between the two ends. The CDR3 region is CSARDSAGHQPQHF. CDR3 in DNA: TGCAGTGCTAGAGATAGCGCAGGTCATCAGCCCCAGCATTTT.

There are many counts of this clonotype. The CDR3 coding sequence is TGTGCCAGCAGCCCCACCCTACGGGCTAGCGGGAGTGAGACCCAGTACTTC. Translated, it gives CASSPTLRASGSETQYF. The chain joins TRBV7-8 to TRBJ2-5; 10 bases are shared with TRBD2. The CDR3 spans 17 residues. Germline-derived CDR1 and CDR2 are SGHVS and FQNEAQ. V was clipped by 5 bases and J by 5 bases; unmatched bases: 14. The whole variable domain, remainder taken from reference TRBV7-8 and TRBJ2-5, is GAGVSQSPRYKVAKRGQDVALRCDPISGHVSLFWYQQALGQGPEFLTYFQNEAQLDKSGLPSDRFFAERPEGSVSTLKIQRTQQEDSAVYLCASSPTLRASGSETQYFGPGTRLLVL.

For the CDR3, the DNA is TGCAGTGCTAGAGAGGGGCAATTCTTCTATGGCTACACCTTC. Translating it yields CSAREGQFFYGYTF. The chain carries TRBV20-1 and TRBJ1-2, with D maybe TRBD1 (5 bases). CDR1 and CDR2 from the germline V gene are DFQATT and SNEGSKA (reference sequence). Trimming shortened V by 0 bases and J by 4 bases, and 12 bases separated the two germline ends. The CDR3 consists of 14 residues.

The chain is built from TRBV5-1 and TRBJ2-7; D might be TRBD2 (6 bases). V lost 0 bases to trimming and J lost 3 bases, with 16 bases between them. This CDR3 is 16 amino acids long. Germline CDR1 and CDR2: SGHRS and YFSETQ. This CDR3 reads CASSLGTYRENYEQYF. The CDR3, as DNA: TGCGCCAGCAGCTTGGGGACCTATCGGGAGAACTACGAGCAGTACTTC.

This rearrangement joins TRBV20-1 to TRBJ2-3; TRBD2 aligns across 9 bases. The germline CDR1 and CDR2 sequences are DFQATT and SNEGSKA (reference sequence). The CDR3 has 14 residues. The trim removed 7 bases at V and 4 bases at J, leaving 9 bases unmatched. The CDR3 nucleotides are TGCAGTGTCTTAGCGGGAGACCCCCCAGATACGCAGTATTTT. The encoded protein is CSVLAGDPPDTQYF.

A single count supports this clonotype. V and J are TRBV27 and TRBJ2-3, with 7 positions matching TRBD1. The germline V gene encodes CDR1 MNHEY and CDR2 SMNVEV (reference sequence). CDR3 length: 14 amino acids. The J segment lost 5 bases and the V segment lost 5 bases, leaving 7 bases of the junction unmatched. This CDR3 is CASSPHQGEDTQYF. The CDR3 DNA is TGTGCCAGCAGTCCCCATCAGGGGGAAGATACGCAGTATTTT.

The rearrangement links TRBV7-2 to TRBJ1-5; TRBD1 aligns across 7 bases. CDR3 size: 15 residues. V lost 3 bases and J lost 3; bases outside the gene matches: 5. Germline CDR1 and CDR2: SGHTA and FQGNSA. CDR3 sequence (DNA): TGTGCCAGCAGCTTTTACAGGGGAAACAATCAGCCCCAGCATTTT. It is translated as CASSFYRGNNQPQHF.

The chain joins TRBV6-2 or TRBV6-3 to TRBJ2-2; TRBD2 matches at 7 bases. Unmatched junction bases numbered 8, after V lost 2 bases and J lost 5 bases. This CDR3 region has 16 residues. Germline CDR1 and CDR2: MNHEY and SVGEGT. For the CDR3, the DNA is TGTGCCAGCAGTTACATCTCTAGCGGATATACCGGGGAGCTGTTTTTT. Translating it yields CASSYISSGYTGELFF.

The chain employs TRBV7-2 and TRBJ1-6; D is unclear. V lost 3 bases to trimming and J lost 8 bases, with 17 bases between them. Germline CDR1 SGHTA, CDR2 FQGNSA. This CDR3 region has 16 residues. The CDR3 protein is CASSFKSGDPYSPLHF. CDR3 bases: TGTGCCAGCAGCTTCAAATCCGGCGACCCCTATTCACCCCTCCACTTT.

This clonotype was found many times. The gene calls are TRBV29-1 and TRBJ2-7, with 9 nucleotides matching TRBD1. V shed 6 bases and J 5 bases; nucleotides not matched to a gene: 5. The length of the CDR3 is 12 residues. CDR1 and CDR2 (germline): SQVTM, ANQGSEA. CDR3: CSVVTGGDEQYF. The CDR3 DNA follows: TGCAGCGTGGTTACAGGGGGCGACGAGCAGTACTTC.

The rearrangement joins TRBV2 to TRBJ2-5; D might be TRBD1 (5 bases). Trimming took off 7 bases at V and 1 base at J, with 16 bases between the two ends. This CDR3 contains 15 residues. The germline gives CDR1 SNHLY, CDR2 FYNNEI. In DNA form, the CDR3 reads TGTGCCAGCACCCATCGACAGATGAGCCAAGAGACCCAGTACTTC. Encoded protein: CASTHRQMSQETQYF.

The CDR3 DNA reads TGTGCCAGCAGCCAAGGCTTTGGGGGGGTGAACGAGCAGTACTTC. It translates to CASSQGFGGVNEQYF. The gene calls are TRBV3-1 and TRBJ2-7; 7 bases are a match to TRBD2. The CDR3 has 15 amino acids. CDR1 and CDR2 (germline): LGHDT, YNNKEL (reference sequence). The J segment lost 5 bases and the V segment lost 1 base, leaving 8 bases of the junction unmatched.

This clonotype was seen a few times. The V gene is TRBV5-6, the J gene TRBJ2-2, with unresolved D. Germline-derived CDR1 and CDR2 are SGHDT and YYEEEE. Trimming cost V 1 base and J 3 bases, with 4 bases left between them. The CDR3 extends over 13 amino acids. Here the CDR3 DNA reads TGTGCCAGCAGCTTGCTCTACACCGGGGAGCTGTTTTTT. Its protein is CASSLLYTGELFF.

In this sample, this clonotype turned up a few times. The rearrangement joins TRBV9 to TRBJ2-3; 7 bases fit TRBD2. The CDR3 has 13 residues. V shed 0 bases, J shed 10 bases, and the junction held 5 bases outside the gene matches. Germline V lookup: CDR1 SGDLS, CDR2 YYNGEE. The CDR3 DNA reads TGTGCCAGCAGCGTAGCGGGAGGACCCCCGCAGTATTTT. Translation gives CASSVAGGPPQYF. Full variable domain (outside the CDR3, taken from reference TRBV9 and TRBJ2-3): DSGVTQTPKHLITATGQRVTLRCSPRSGDLSVYWYQQSLDQGLQFLIQYYNGEERAKGNILERFSAQQFPDLHSELNLSSLELGDSALYFCASSVAGGPPQYFGPGTRLTVL.

This clonotype occurred many times. CDR3 residues: CASSQPTQGNEQFF. CDR3 coding DNA: TGCGCCAGCAGCCAACCGACTCAGGGCAATGAGCAGTTCTTC. The V call is TRBV4-1, the J call TRBJ2-1; maybe TRBD1 (5 bases). The CDR3 is made up of 14 amino acids. Deletions cut 2 bases from V and 6 bases from J, with 11 bases between. Germline V gene lookup returns CDR1 MGHRA and CDR2 YSYEKL.

This clonotype was picked up a small number of times. The V call is TRBV20-1, the J call TRBJ2-7; possibly TRBD2 for D (6 bases). V dropped 6 bases and J dropped 6 bases, with 15 bases sitting between them. The CDR3 runs to 12 residues. Germline assignment: CDR1 DFQATT and CDR2 SNEGSKA (reference sequence). The CDR3 sequence is CSAPNSGGEQYF. As DNA, the CDR3 is TGCAGTGCGCCAAACTCCGGGGGCGAGCAGTACTTC.

The chain employs TRBV20-1 and TRBJ2-1; 7 positions match TRBD2. Unmatched junction bases numbered 7, after V lost 3 bases and J lost 2 bases. This CDR3 has 15 residues. Germline CDR1 DFQATT, CDR2 SNEGSKA (reference sequence). CDR3 DNA sequence: TGCAGTGCTAGCCCTGGACTAGGGACCTACAATGAGCAGTTCTTC. Translation gives CSASPGLGTYNEQFF.

The rearrangement links TRBV7-2 to TRBJ2-5; weak D call: TRBD2 (5 bases). The CDR3 spans 16 residues. In germline, CDR1 is SGHTA, CDR2 FQGNSA. V lost 1 base, J lost 2 bases, and 14 bases lay in between. The CDR3 loop is CASSLVSSWRQETQYF. CDR3 DNA sequence: TGTGCCAGCAGCTTAGTCTCGTCGTGGAGGCAAGAGACCCAGTACTTC.

This clonotype was detected only a few times. This chain connects TRBV7-8 to TRBJ1-2; D uncertain. This CDR3 has 13 residues. V shed 0 bases and J shed 8 bases, with 10 bases lying between them. From germline, CDR1 is SGHVS and CDR2 FQNEAQ. CDR3 DNA: TGTGCCAGCAGCTTAGCGCCTCGGGGAGGCTACACCTTC. This sequence encodes CASSLAPRGGYTF.

This chain links TRBV6-5 with TRBJ1-1; D is perhaps TRBD1 (5 bases). The V end lost 6 bases, the J end lost 11 bases, and 16 bases lay between the germline ends. Germline V gene data show CDR1 as MNHEY and CDR2 as SVGAGI. CDR3 length: 12 amino acids. The CDR3: CASSPGLKSAFF. CDR3 in DNA: TGTGCCAGCAGCCCGGGACTTAAGAGTGCTTTCTTT.

This clonotype was detected many times. DNA for the CDR3: TGCAGCGTTAAAGGTGCCCACTACAATGAGCAGTTCTTC. Protein: CSVKGAHYNEQFF. The chain employs TRBV29-1 and TRBJ2-1; D remains unclear. The germline gives CDR1 SQVTM, CDR2 ANQGSEA. The CDR3 sequence is 13 residues long. V was clipped by 5 bases and J by 3 bases, with 11 bases between them.

The gene calls are TRBV6-6 and TRBJ1-5; 12 bases match TRBD1. This CDR3 region has 18 residues. After removal of 2 bases from V and 5 bases from J, the junction contained 10 bases not matched to a gene. From germline, CDR1 is MNHNY and CDR2 SVGAGI (reference sequence). This chain's CDR3 is CASSYRGQGAREDQPQHF. The CDR3 region has the DNA TGTGCCAGCAGTTACAGGGGACAGGGGGCGCGTGAGGATCAGCCCCAGCATTTT.

The V gene is TRBV27, the J gene TRBJ2-7, with 7 bases identical to TRBD1. The V gene end was trimmed by 8 bases and the J gene end by 3 bases; junction bases not matched to a gene: 13. Germline CDR1 reads MNHEY; CDR2 reads SMNVEV (reference sequence). The CDR3 has 15 residues. The CDR3 loop is CASGPPGQLFYEQYF. DNA of the CDR3: TGTGCCAGCGGACCTCCGGGACAGTTGTTCTACGAGCAGTACTTC.

The J gene is TRBJ1-2, the V gene TRBV12-3 or TRBV12-4; TRBD1 might be the D (5 bases). CDR3 length equals 15 residues. The V end lost 7 bases, the J end lost 7 bases, and 22 bases lay between the germline ends. CDR3 protein: CASTQGVGADGGYTF. DNA of the CDR3: TGTGCCAGCACCCAAGGGGTTGGGGCAGACGGTGGCTACACCTTC.

The chain uses TRBV10-3 and TRBJ1-6; D is undetermined. Germline V gene data show CDR1 as ENHRY and CDR2 as SYGVKD. There are 13 residues in the CDR3. Trimming left V 3 bases short and J 5 bases short, with 5 bases between. CDR3 residues: CAISDRNNSPLHF. The CDR3 DNA is TGTGCCATCAGTGATAGGAATAATTCACCCCTCCACTTT.